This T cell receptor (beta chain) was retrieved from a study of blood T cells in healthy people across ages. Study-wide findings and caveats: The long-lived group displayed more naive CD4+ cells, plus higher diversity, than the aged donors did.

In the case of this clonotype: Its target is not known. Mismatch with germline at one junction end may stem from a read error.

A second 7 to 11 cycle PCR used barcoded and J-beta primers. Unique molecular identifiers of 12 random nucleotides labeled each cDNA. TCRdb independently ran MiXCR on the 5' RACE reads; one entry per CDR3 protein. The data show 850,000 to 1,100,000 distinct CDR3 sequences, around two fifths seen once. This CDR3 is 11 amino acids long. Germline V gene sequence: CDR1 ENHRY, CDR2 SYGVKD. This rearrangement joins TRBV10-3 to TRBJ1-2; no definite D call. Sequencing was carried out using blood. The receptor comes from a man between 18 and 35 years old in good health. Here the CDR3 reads CVIPEGYGYTF. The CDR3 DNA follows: TGTGTCATCCCCGAGGGCTATGGCTACACCTTC.